Below are 23 T cell receptor beta chains sequenced from a single sample in a study of CD8 T cells in Susac syndrome. Reverse transcription of about 0.5 to 1 ug RNA was carried out with random hexamers. TCRdb processed the immunoSEQ multiplex PCR reads anew with MiXCR; each CDR3 protein has one entry. The data hold 160,000 or so distinct CDR3 sequences, with roughly 94% observed a single time. The sample taken for sequencing was CD4+ T cells from PBMCs. Every receptor here comes from a human donor with multiple sclerosis.

Only a few counts were recorded for this clonotype. The chain uses TRBV5-4 and TRBJ1-2; 7 positions match TRBD1. Germline V lookup: CDR1 SGHNT, CDR2 YYREEE (reference sequence). J gave up 1 base and V 3 bases, and 9 bases lay outside the gene matches. This CDR3 is built from 16 residues. The CDR3: CASSSRGRINNYGYTF. The CDR3 region has the DNA TGTGCCAGCAGCTCCAGGGGGAGAATTAATAACTATGGCTACACCTTC.

The gene calls are TRBV29-1 and TRBJ1-4, with D perhaps matching TRBD1 (5 bases). V was cut by 3 bases and J by 2 bases, with 7 bases left in between. Germline loops: CDR1 SQVTM, CDR2 ANQGSEA. The CDR3 consists of 13 residues. CDR3 DNA sequence: TGCAGCGTTGAGGGGCATACTAATGAAAAACTGTTTTTT. Residues: CSVEGHTNEKLFF.

CDR3: CSAAPGQGKAFF. In nucleotides, the CDR3 is TGCAGTGCTGCTCCGGGACAGGGTAAAGCTTTCTTT. V gene TRBV20-1 combines with J gene TRBJ1-1; TRBD1 matches at 9 bases. CDR3 length equals 12 residues. V trimming: 5 bases; J trimming: 9 bases; junction bases outside the gene matches: 7. In germline, CDR1 is DFQATT, CDR2 SNEGSKA (reference sequence).

This chain uses TRBV20-1 with TRBJ1-2; no definite D call. The V end lost 0 bases, the J end lost 7 bases, and 12 bases lay between the germline ends. This CDR3 has 13 residues. The germline gives CDR1 DFQATT, CDR2 SNEGSKA (reference sequence). This CDR3 is CSARDPDRPGYTF. CDR3 DNA: TGCAGTGCTAGAGATCCGGACCGACCTGGCTACACCTTC.

The V gene is TRBV30, the J gene TRBJ2-7; 10 bases map to TRBD2. The V gene end was trimmed by 8 bases and the J gene end by 5 bases; junction bases not matched to a gene: 9. The CDR3 runs to 13 residues. Germline values: CDR1 GTSNPN, CDR2 SVGIG (reference sequence). The CDR3 DNA is TGTGCCGGGGCCCCAGCGGGAGGGAACGAGCAGTACTTC. Translated: CAGAPAGGNEQYF.

V gene TRBV7-9 combines with J gene TRBJ1-2; no clear D. V was pared by 1 base and J by 2 bases, with 5 bases between. This CDR3 spans 13 amino acids. Germline CDR1 reads SEHNR; CDR2 reads FQNEAQ (reference sequence). The CDR3 here is CASSLDLNYGYTF. Here the CDR3 DNA reads TGTGCCAGCAGCTTAGACTTAAACTATGGCTACACCTTC.

This clonotype was seen many times. The V call is TRBV7-9, the J call TRBJ2-7, with D perhaps matching TRBD1 (6 bases). Germline values: CDR1 SEHNR, CDR2 FQNEAQ (reference sequence). The V and J ends lost 5 bases and 2 bases respectively, with 7 bases between them. The CDR3 extends over 12 amino acids. DNA for the CDR3: TGTGCCAGCAGCCCAGGGGCCTACGAGCAGTACTTC. It is translated as CASSPGAYEQYF. Full variable domain (outside the CDR3, taken from reference TRBV7-9 and TRBJ2-7): DTGVSQNPRHKITKRGQNVTFRCDPISEHNRLYWYRQTLGQGPEFLTYFQNEAQLEKSRLLSDRFSAERPKGSFSTLEIQRTEQGDSAMYLCASSPGAYEQYFGPGTRLTVT.

This chain connects TRBV12-3 or TRBV12-4 to TRBJ1-3; 7 bases are shared with TRBD1. CDR3 length: 14 amino acids. The trim removed 5 bases at V and 5 bases at J, leaving 6 bases unmatched. CDR3 loop: CASSQGGRRNTIYF. In nucleotides, the CDR3 is TGTGCCAGCAGTCAAGGGGGCCGTCGAAACACCATATATTTT.

The gene calls are TRBV20-1 and TRBJ2-3, with D tentatively TRBD1 (6 bases). The V and J ends lost 6 bases and 2 bases respectively, with 18 bases between them. Looked up from germline, CDR1 is DFQATT and CDR2 is SNEGSKA (reference sequence). The CDR3 is 15 residues long. The CDR3 loop reads CSAPGRGGVTDTQYF. CDR3 nucleotides: TGCAGTGCACCCGGGCGAGGGGGAGTCACAGATACGCAGTATTTT.

The rearrangement links TRBV5-1 to TRBJ2-7; the D call may be TRBD1 or TRBD2 (5 bases each). The CDR3 is 15 amino acids. V lost 6 bases, J lost 7 bases, and 23 bases lay in between. Germline assignment: CDR1 SGHRS and CDR2 YFSETQ. The CDR3, as DNA: TGCGCCAGCACCCGAACCGGGACGGCTTTCGAGGAGCAGTACTTC. Amino acid sequence: CASTRTGTAFEEQYF. Full variable domain (missing parts from reference TRBV5-1 and TRBJ2-7): KAGVTQTPRYLIKTRGQQVTLSCSPISGHRSVSWYQQTPGQGLQFLFEYFSETQRNKGNFPGRFSGRQFSNSRSEMNVSTLELGDSALYLCASTRTGTAFEEQYFGPGTRLTVT.

This chain links TRBV7-9 with TRBJ1-2; D is uncertain. This CDR3 is 13 amino acids long. Germline V gene data show CDR1 as SEHNR and CDR2 as FQNEAQ (reference sequence). Trimming pared 2 bases from V and 4 bases from J, leaving 8 bases between. The DNA of the CDR3 is TGTGCCAGCAGCTTAAACGCAGTCTATGGCTACACCTTC. Amino acid sequence: CASSLNAVYGYTF.

The chain uses TRBV7-2 and TRBJ2-5, with TRBD2 matching 12 bases. Germline assignment: CDR1 SGHTA and CDR2 FQGNSA. The CDR3 covers 15 residues. The junction had 7 bases not matched to a gene; V was cut back by 6 bases and J by 5 bases. CDR3: CASSPASGRVETQYF. The DNA of the CDR3 is TGTGCCAGCAGTCCTGCTAGCGGGAGGGTGGAGACCCAGTACTTC.

V is TRBV2 and J is TRBJ2-5; D is uncertain. V was trimmed by 4 bases and J by 5 bases, leaving 5 bases between them. CDR3 size: 11 residues. CDR1 is SNHLY, CDR2 FYNNEI, per germline. CDR3 region: CASSGSETQYF. The CDR3 coding sequence is TGTGCCAGCAGTGGGTCGGAGACCCAGTACTTC.

This clonotype appeared once. The chain recombines TRBV24-1 with TRBJ2-3; the D gene is possibly TRBD1 (6 bases). The V end was cut by 2 bases, the J end by 5 bases, with 10 bases between. From germline, CDR1 is KGHDR and CDR2 SFDVKD. The CDR3 contains 14 residues. The CDR3 DNA reads TGTGCCACCAGTGATTACAGGGTAGAAGATACGCAGTATTTT. It is translated as CATSDYRVEDTQYF.

The chain employs TRBV7-2 and TRBJ2-5; no reliable D call. The germline V gene encodes CDR1 SGHTA and CDR2 FQGNSA. Trimming took off 1 base at V and 7 bases at J, with 10 bases between the two ends. This CDR3 comprises 13 residues. The CDR3 DNA follows: TGTGCCAGCAGCTTAGATCCCTCCGGGACCCAGTACTTC. Residues: CASSLDPSGTQYF.

The V gene is TRBV7-9, the J gene TRBJ2-7; TRBD1 or TRBD2 may be the D gene (6 bases each). CDR1 SEHNR and CDR2 FQNEAQ come from the germline V gene (reference sequence). Trimming cost V 1 base and J 7 bases, with 11 bases left between them. The CDR3 totals 13 residues. DNA for the CDR3: TGTGCCAGCAGCTTAGTGGGGGGCCGGGAGCAGTACTTC. Amino acids: CASSLVGGREQYF.

The CDR3 sequence: CASSPSLSSYEQYF. In DNA form, the CDR3 reads TGTGCCAGCAGCCCCTCTCTAAGCTCCTACGAGCAGTACTTC. The V and J genes are TRBV11-3 and TRBJ2-7; D call uncertain. Trimming took off 5 bases at V and 0 bases at J, with 11 bases between the two ends. The CDR3 totals 14 residues. Germline values: CDR1 SGHNT, CDR2 YENEEA.

The V call is TRBV2, the J call TRBJ1-5, with D uncertain. Per germline, CDR1 SNHLY and CDR2 FYNNEI. The CDR3 spans 15 residues. Trimming cost V 6 bases and J 0 bases, with 12 bases left between them. CDR3 amino acids: CASRERSDSNQPQHF. The CDR3 bases are TGTGCCAGCAGGGAAAGGAGCGATAGCAATCAGCCCCAGCATTTT.

The rearrangement joins TRBV6-1 to TRBJ1-3; no reliable D call. CDR1 and CDR2 from the germline V gene are MNHNS and SASEGT. Between the trimmed V and J ends, which lost 7 bases and 8 bases, there was a span of 15 bases. The CDR3 sequence is 13 residues long. The CDR3 coding sequence is TGTGCCAGCACCCGACACGTTGAGGACACCATATATTTT. Residues: CASTRHVEDTIYF.

The V call is TRBV6-5, the J call TRBJ2-5; 13 nucleotides match TRBD2. The V and J ends lost 7 bases and 5 bases, in that order; junction bases with no gene match: 7. From germline, CDR1 is MNHEY and CDR2 SVGAGI. The CDR3 totals 15 residues. CDR3 sequence reads: CASMGLAGTVETQYF. DNA of the CDR3: TGTGCCAGCATGGGACTAGCGGGAACGGTTGAGACCCAGTACTTC.

The chain has TRBV9 and TRBJ1-2, with 12 positions matching TRBD1. V was clipped by 3 bases and J by 7 bases; unmatched bases: 4. The germline V gene encodes CDR1 SGDLS and CDR2 YYNGEE. The CDR3 runs 14 residues. CDR3 in amino acids: CASSAGTGGIGYTF. The CDR3 region has the DNA TGTGCCAGCAGCGCCGGGACAGGGGGCATTGGCTACACCTTC.

The chain links TRBV7-2 to TRBJ2-5, with TRBD2 matching 10 bases. This CDR3 spans 18 amino acids. The V segment lost 0 bases and the J segment 4 bases; nucleotides outside the gene matches: 11. The germline CDR1 and CDR2 sequences are SGHTA and FQGNSA. The CDR3 loop is CASSLALIASGRRETQYF. As DNA, the CDR3 is TGTGCCAGCAGCTTAGCGCTAATAGCTAGCGGGAGAAGAGAGACCCAGTACTTC.

The chain employs TRBV4-1 and TRBJ2-7; 8 nucleotides align to TRBD1. Germline lookup yields CDR1 MGHRA and CDR2 YSYEKL. The CDR3 has 16 residues. Unmatched junction bases numbered 8, after V lost 2 bases and J lost 2 bases. The CDR3 protein is CASSQSLGQGTYEQYF. The DNA of the CDR3 is TGCGCCAGCAGCCAATCTTTAGGACAGGGTACCTACGAGCAGTACTTC.